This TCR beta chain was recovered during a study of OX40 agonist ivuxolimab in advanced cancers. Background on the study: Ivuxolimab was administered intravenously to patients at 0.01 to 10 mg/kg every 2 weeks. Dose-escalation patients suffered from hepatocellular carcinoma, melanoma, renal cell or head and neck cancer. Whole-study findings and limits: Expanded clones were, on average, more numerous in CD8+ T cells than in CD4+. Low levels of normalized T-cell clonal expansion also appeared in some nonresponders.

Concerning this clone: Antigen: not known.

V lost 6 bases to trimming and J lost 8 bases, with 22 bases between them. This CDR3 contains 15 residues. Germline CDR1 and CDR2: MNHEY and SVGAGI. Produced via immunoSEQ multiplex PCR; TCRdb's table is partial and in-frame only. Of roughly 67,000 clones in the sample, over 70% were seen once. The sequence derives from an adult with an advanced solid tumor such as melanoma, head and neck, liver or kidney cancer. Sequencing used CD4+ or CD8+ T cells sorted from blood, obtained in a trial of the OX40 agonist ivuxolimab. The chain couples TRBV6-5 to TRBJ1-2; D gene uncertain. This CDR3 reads CASRPADGYFGGYTF. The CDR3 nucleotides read TGTGCCAGCAGGCCCGCGGACGGCTATTTTGGAGGCTACACCTTC.